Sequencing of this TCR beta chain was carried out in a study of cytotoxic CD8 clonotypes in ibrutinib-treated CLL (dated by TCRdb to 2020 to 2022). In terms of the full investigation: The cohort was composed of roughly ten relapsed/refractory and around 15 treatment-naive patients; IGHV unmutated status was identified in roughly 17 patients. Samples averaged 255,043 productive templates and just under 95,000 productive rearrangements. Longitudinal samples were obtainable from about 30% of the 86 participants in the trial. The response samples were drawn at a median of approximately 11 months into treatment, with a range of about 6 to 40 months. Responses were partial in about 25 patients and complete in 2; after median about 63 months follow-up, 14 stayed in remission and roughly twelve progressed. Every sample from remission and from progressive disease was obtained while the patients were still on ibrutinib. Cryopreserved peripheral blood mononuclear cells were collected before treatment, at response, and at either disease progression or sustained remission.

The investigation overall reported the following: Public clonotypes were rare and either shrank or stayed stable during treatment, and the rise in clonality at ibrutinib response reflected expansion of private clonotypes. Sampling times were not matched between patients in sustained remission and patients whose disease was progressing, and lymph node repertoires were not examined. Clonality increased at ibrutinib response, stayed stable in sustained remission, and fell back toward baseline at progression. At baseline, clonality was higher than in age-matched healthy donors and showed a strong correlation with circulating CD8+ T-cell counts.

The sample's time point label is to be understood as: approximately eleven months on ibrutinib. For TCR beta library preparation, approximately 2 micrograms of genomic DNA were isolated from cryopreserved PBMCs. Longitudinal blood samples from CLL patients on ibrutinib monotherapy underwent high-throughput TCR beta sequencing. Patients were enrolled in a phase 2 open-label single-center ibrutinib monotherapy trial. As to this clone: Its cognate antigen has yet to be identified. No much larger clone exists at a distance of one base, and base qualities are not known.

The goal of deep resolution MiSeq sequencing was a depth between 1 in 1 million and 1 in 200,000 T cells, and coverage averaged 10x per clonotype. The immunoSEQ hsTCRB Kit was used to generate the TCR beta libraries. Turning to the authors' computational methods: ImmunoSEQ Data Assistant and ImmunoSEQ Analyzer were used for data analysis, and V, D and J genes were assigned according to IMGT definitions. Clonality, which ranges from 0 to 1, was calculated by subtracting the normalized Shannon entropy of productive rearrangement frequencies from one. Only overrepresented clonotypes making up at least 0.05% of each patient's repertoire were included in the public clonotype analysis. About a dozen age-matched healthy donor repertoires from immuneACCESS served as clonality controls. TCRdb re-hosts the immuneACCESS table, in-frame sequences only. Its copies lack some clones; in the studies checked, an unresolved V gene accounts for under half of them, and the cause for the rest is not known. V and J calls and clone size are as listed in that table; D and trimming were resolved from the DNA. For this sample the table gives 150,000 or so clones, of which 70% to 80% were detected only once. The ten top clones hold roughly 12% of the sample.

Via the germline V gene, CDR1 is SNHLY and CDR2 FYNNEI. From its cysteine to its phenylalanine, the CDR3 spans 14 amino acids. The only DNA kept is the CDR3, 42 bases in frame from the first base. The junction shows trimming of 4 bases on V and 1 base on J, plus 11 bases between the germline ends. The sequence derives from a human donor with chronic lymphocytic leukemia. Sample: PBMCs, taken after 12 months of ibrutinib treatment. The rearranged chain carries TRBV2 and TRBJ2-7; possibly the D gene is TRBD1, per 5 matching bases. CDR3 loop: CASSGTGESYEQYF. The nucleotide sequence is TGTGCCAGCAGTGGAACAGGAGAATCCTACGAGCAGTACTTC.